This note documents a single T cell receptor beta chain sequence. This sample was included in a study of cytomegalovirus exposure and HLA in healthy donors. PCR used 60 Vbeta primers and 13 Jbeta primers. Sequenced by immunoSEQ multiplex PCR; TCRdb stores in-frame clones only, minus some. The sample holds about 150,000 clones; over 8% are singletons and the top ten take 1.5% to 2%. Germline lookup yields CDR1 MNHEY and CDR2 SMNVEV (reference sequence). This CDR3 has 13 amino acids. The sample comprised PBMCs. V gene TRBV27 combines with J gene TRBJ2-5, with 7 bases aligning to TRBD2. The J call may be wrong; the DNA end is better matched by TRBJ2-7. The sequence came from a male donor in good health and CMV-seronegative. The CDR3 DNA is TGTGCCAGCAGTTGGGGAGGGGCCTACGAGCAGTACTTC. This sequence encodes CASSWGGAYEQYF.